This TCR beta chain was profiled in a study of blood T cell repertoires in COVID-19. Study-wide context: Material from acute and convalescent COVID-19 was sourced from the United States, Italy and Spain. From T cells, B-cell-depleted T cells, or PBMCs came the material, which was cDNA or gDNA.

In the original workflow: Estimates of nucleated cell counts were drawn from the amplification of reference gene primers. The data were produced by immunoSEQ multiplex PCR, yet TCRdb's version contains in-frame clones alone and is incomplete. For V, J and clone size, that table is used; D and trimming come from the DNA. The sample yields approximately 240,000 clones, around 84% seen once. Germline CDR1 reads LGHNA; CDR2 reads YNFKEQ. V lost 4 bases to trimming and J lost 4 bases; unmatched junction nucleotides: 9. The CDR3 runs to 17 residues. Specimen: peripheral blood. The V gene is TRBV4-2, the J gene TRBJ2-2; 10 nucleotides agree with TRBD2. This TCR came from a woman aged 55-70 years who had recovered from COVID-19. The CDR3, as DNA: TGTGCCAGCAGCCGAGCGGGGGGGCCCTCGGGCACCGGGGAGCTGTTTTTT. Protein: CASSRAGGPSGTGELFF.